Following are 15 T cell receptor beta chains from one sample sequenced in a study of blood T cell repertoires in COVID-19. This table comes from immunoSEQ multiplex PCR, and its TCRdb copy is limited to in-frame clones, with some not included. This table has some 280,000 clones, 80% to 90% appearing once. Sequences were obtained from peripheral blood. The receptors originated from a woman aged 25 to 39 with active or convalescent COVID-19.

V gene TRBV2 combines with J gene TRBJ2-2; 7 bases match TRBD1. CDR1 and CDR2 (germline): SNHLY, FYNNEI. Losses at the gene ends were 5 bases for V and 5 bases for J; bases not matched to a gene: 11. This CDR3 is 16 amino acids long. The chain's CDR3 is CASSPQRQGRTGELFF. In nucleotides, the CDR3 is TGTGCCAGCAGTCCCCAAAGACAGGGCCGAACCGGGGAGCTGTTTTTT.

The chain recombines TRBV18 with TRBJ2-7; TRBD1 matches 10 bases. There are 16 residues in the CDR3. J lost 4 bases, V lost 3 bases, and 9 bases had no gene match. The germline CDR1 and CDR2 sequences are KGHSH and LQKENI. The CDR3 region is CASSPPGTGVLYEQYF. The CDR3 DNA reads as TGTGCCAGCTCACCGCCGGGGACAGGGGTCCTTTACGAGCAGTACTTC.

This chain connects TRBV29-1 to TRBJ2-1, with a weak D call TRBD1 (6 bases). This CDR3 spans 14 amino acids. Trimming cost V 3 bases and J 5 bases, with 14 bases left between them. Germline-derived CDR1 and CDR2 are SQVTM and ANQGSEA. The CDR3: CSVERDNLHNEQFF. CDR3 DNA sequence: TGCAGCGTTGAGAGGGACAATTTGCACAATGAGCAGTTCTTC.

The CDR3 bases are TGTGCCACCAGTGATTCTGGAGGGCGCACAGATACGCAGTATTTT. Amino acid sequence: CATSDSGGRTDTQYF. The V and J genes are TRBV24-1 and TRBJ2-3, with a tentative D call TRBD2 (6 bases). This CDR3 has 15 residues. Between the trimmed V and J ends, which lost 2 bases and 1 base, there was a span of 9 bases. Germline loops: CDR1 KGHDR, CDR2 SFDVKD.

The chain employs TRBV29-1 and TRBJ1-1; maybe TRBD1 (5 bases). Trimming stripped 4 bases from V and 6 bases from J, with 21 bases between. Per the germline V gene, CDR1 is SQVTM and CDR2 is ANQGSEA. This CDR3 is built from 15 residues. As DNA, the CDR3 is TGCAGCGTTGTTGGGGCCCAAACCTTCCCCCCTGAAGCTTTCTTT. This encodes CSVVGAQTFPPEAFF.

This chain joins TRBV6-2 or TRBV6-3 and TRBJ1-1; possibly TRBD1 for D (6 bases). Germline CDR1 and CDR2: MNHEY and SVGEGT. The germline V and J ends were trimmed by 2 bases and 5 bases, with 12 bases remaining between them. There are 14 residues in the CDR3. The CDR3 nucleotides are TGTGCCAGCAGTTACACGACAGGTGGAACTGAAGCTTTCTTT. Amino acids: CASSYTTGGTEAFF.

In this sample, this clone turned up once. The V gene is TRBV19, the J gene TRBJ2-3; TRBD2 is a possible D gene (5 bases). The CDR3 is made up of 13 amino acids. Per the germline V gene, CDR1 is LNHDA and CDR2 is SQIVND (reference sequence). The V end was cut by 5 bases, the J end by 5 bases, with 11 bases between. The CDR3, as DNA: TGTGCCAGTAGTTCCACCCGGGGAGATACGCAGTATTTT. It is translated as CASSSTRGDTQYF.

This clone was seen only once. The J gene is TRBJ2-1, the V gene TRBV10-3; tentatively, D is TRBD1 (7 bases). Looked up from germline, CDR1 is ENHRY and CDR2 is SYGVKD. Trimming took off 4 bases at V and 6 bases at J, with 10 bases between the two ends. This CDR3 has 13 residues. The CDR3 DNA reads TGTGCCATCAGTGGACAGGGAGGCAATGAGCAGTTCTTC. Protein: CAISGQGGNEQFF.

The chain uses TRBV7-9 and TRBJ1-4, with D uncertain. The CDR3 is made up of 15 amino acids. The germline V gene encodes CDR1 SEHNR and CDR2 FQNEAQ (reference sequence). Trimming removed 5 bases from V and 3 bases from J, with 13 bases in between. The CDR3 nucleotides are TGTGCCAGCAGCATCCTGTTACAGTCTAATGAAAAACTGTTTTTT. It yields the protein CASSILLQSNEKLFF.

This clone has a single count. The CDR3 nucleotides are TGTGCCAGCAGTTCCCGGACTAGCGGAACTTACGAGCAGTACTTC. Translating gives CASSSRTSGTYEQYF. This sequence joins TRBV6-5 and TRBJ2-7; 10 nucleotides align to TRBD2. V shed 4 bases and J 4 bases; nucleotides not matched to a gene: 7. From germline, CDR1 is MNHEY and CDR2 SVGAGI. This CDR3 is built from 15 residues.

The chain joins TRBV12-2 to TRBJ2-7; the table's D call, TRBD2, has no DNA check behind it. TRBV12-2 represents a pseudogene. This CDR3 comprises 13 residues. The CDR3 reads CASRLVVEYEQYF. CDR3 DNA sequence: TGTGCAAGTCGCTTAGTTGTCGAGTACGAGCAGTACTTC.

The chain employs TRBV24-1 and TRBJ1-5, with TRBD1 identical over 10 bases. The CDR3 totals 15 residues. Losses at the gene ends were 4 bases for V and 4 bases for J; bases not matched to a gene: 3. Germline CDR1 and CDR2: KGHDR and SFDVKD. CDR3 protein: CATSDPGQGNQPQHF. The CDR3 nucleotides are TGTGCCACCAGTGACCCGGGACAGGGGAATCAGCCCCAGCATTTT.

This CDR3 reads CASSTLDRAINEQFF. The CDR3 DNA follows: TGTGCCAGTAGTACTCTGGACAGGGCCATCAATGAGCAGTTCTTC. This chain connects TRBV19 to TRBJ2-1, with 8 bases lining up with TRBD1. Germline values: CDR1 LNHDA, CDR2 SQIVND (reference sequence). The CDR3 spans 15 residues. Trimming at V came to 4 bases and at J to 6 bases, leaving 8 bases not matched to a gene.

The rearrangement joins TRBV2 to TRBJ1-1, with no clear D. The germline CDR1 and CDR2 sequences are SNHLY and FYNNEI. The CDR3 length is 12 residues. V was cut by 4 bases and J by 3 bases, with 6 bases left in between. This CDR3 is CASSGLDTEAFF. The CDR3 nucleotides read TGTGCCAGCAGTGGACTTGACACTGAAGCTTTCTTT.

The chain combines TRBV5-1 with TRBJ2-1; perhaps TRBD1 as D (6 bases). The CDR3 is 12 amino acids. With 0 bases removed from V and 13 bases from J, the gap between germline ends came to 11 bases. The germline V gene encodes CDR1 SGHRS and CDR2 YFSETQ. The CDR3: CASSLGGREQFF. The CDR3 DNA reads TGCGCCAGCAGCTTGGGGGGGCGCGAACAGTTCTTC.